Listed here are 20 T cell receptor beta chains from one sample, sequenced in a study of CD8 T cells in ankylosing spondylitis. MiXCR, run by TCRdb on the 5' RACE reads, gives a single entry per CDR3 protein. This sample carries roughly 250,000 distinct CDR3 sequences, 8.6% of them seen once, and the ten largest clones take 6.5% to 7%. Material for sequencing was blood, either unsorted or a sorted T cell fraction (not recorded which). The receptors originated from a male donor with ankylosing spondylitis or in good health (not recorded which).

This clonotype was seen ten or more times. This rearrangement joins TRBV7-2 to TRBJ2-7; D call uncertain. Trimming left V 5 bases short and J 2 bases short, with 13 bases between. The CDR3 covers 14 residues. From germline, CDR1 is SGHTA and CDR2 FQGNSA. The CDR3 DNA follows: TGTGCCAGCAGCCCTAGTGGCAGTGCCTACGAGCAGTACTTC. Translated, it gives CASSPSGSAYEQYF. The variable domain in full, with the rest retrieved from reference TRBV7-2 and TRBJ2-7, is GAGVSQSPSNKVTEKGKDVELRCDPISGHTALYWYRQSLGQGLEFLIYFQGNSAPDKSGLPSDRFSAERTGGSVSTLTIQRTQQEDSAVYLCASSPSGSAYEQYFGPGTRLTVT.

This clonotype was recorded a few times. The rearrangement joins TRBV7-9 to TRBJ1-2; D not certain. This CDR3 is 13 amino acids long. Between the trimmed V and J ends, which lost 5 bases and 5 bases, there was a span of 12 bases. Germline V gene lookup returns CDR1 SEHNR and CDR2 FQNEAQ (reference sequence). This chain's CDR3 is CASSGNNLYGYTF. The CDR3 nucleotides read TGTGCCAGCAGCGGGAACAACCTGTATGGCTACACCTTC. The entire variable domain, with the rest obtained from reference TRBV7-9 and TRBJ1-2, is as follows: DTGVSQNPRHKITKRGQNVTFRCDPISEHNRLYWYRQTLGQGPEFLTYFQNEAQLEKSRLLSDRFSAERPKGSFSTLEIQRTEQGDSAMYLCASSGNNLYGYTFGSGTRLTVV.

The table lists this clonotype with many counts. This rearrangement joins TRBV12-3 or TRBV12-4 to TRBJ2-7; D is ambiguous. Trimming stripped 3 bases from V and 2 bases from J, with 11 bases between. The CDR3 length is 14 residues. The CDR3 DNA follows: TGTGCCAGCAGTTTTCTGAAGGGCCCCTACGAGCAGTACTTC. It specifies CASSFLKGPYEQYF.

In its sample, this clonotype was seen many times. The rearrangement uses TRBV10-3 and TRBJ1-1; a weak D match, TRBD1 (5 bases). Germline V lookup: CDR1 ENHRY, CDR2 SYGVKD. V lost 8 bases to trimming and J lost 1 base, with 14 bases between them. CDR3 length: 14 amino acids. DNA for the CDR3: TGTGCCATCGACTCGGGACGGACGAACACTGAAGCTTTCTTT. Amino acid sequence: CAIDSGRTNTEAFF.

The J gene is TRBJ1-4, the V gene TRBV20-1; TRBD1 aligns across 7 bases. This CDR3 region has 15 residues. CDR1 is DFQATT, CDR2 SNEGSKA, per germline (reference sequence). With 2 bases clipped from V and 5 bases from J, the junction kept 8 bases outside the gene matches. DNA of the CDR3: TGCAGTGCTAGACCCCTGGGGACAGTGAATGAAAAACTGTTTTTT. This translates into CSARPLGTVNEKLFF.

This clonotype was counted at least ten times. The chain couples TRBV6-5 to TRBJ2-7; D unclear. The length of the CDR3 is 14 residues. Trimming left V 0 bases short and J 2 bases short, with 8 bases between. The germline gives CDR1 MNHEY, CDR2 SVGAGI. CDR3 sequence (DNA): TGTGCCAGCAGTTACTCGATGGTAACCTACGAGCAGTACTTC. It codes for CASSYSMVTYEQYF.

In this sample, this clonotype turned up many times. The chain carries TRBV6-2 or TRBV6-3 and TRBJ1-1; D is undetermined. This CDR3 contains 12 residues. CDR1 MNHEY and CDR2 SVGEGT come from the germline V gene. V dropped 2 bases and J dropped 4 bases, with 5 bases sitting between them. The CDR3 reads CASSYRTTEAFF. As DNA, the CDR3 is TGTGCCAGCAGTTACCGAACCACTGAAGCTTTCTTT.

This clonotype was recorded many times. The CDR3 DNA is TGTGCCAGCACCCAAGGTCCTAGCGGGGGACTACAGAATGAGCAGTTCTTC. This translates into CASTQGPSGGLQNEQFF. The chain employs TRBV6-1 and TRBJ2-1; 10 nucleotides line up with TRBD2. The germline V gene encodes CDR1 MNHNS and CDR2 SASEGT. The CDR3 loop spans 17 amino acids. V was pared by 7 bases and J by 7 bases, with 16 bases of the junction left unmatched.

This clonotype was seen ten or more times. The rearrangement uses TRBV20-1 and TRBJ2-7; 8 nucleotides line up with TRBD1. There are 12 residues in the CDR3. V lost 3 bases to trimming and J lost 4 bases; unmatched junction nucleotides: 2. From germline, CDR1 is DFQATT and CDR2 SNEGSKA (reference sequence). The DNA of the CDR3 is TGCAGTGCTAGGGGACAGGCGTACGAGCAGTACTTC. This sequence encodes CSARGQAYEQYF.

V is TRBV12-3 or TRBV12-4 and J is TRBJ2-5; D is perhaps TRBD2 (6 bases). The CDR3 covers 13 residues. V lost 6 bases, J lost 13 bases, and 21 bases lay in between. The CDR3 coding sequence is TGTGCCAGCAGCCCTATCCCGGAGGGCCCGAGGTACTTC. Translated: CASSPIPEGPRYF.

J is TRBJ2-5 and V is TRBV20-1; D call uncertain. From germline, CDR1 is DFQATT and CDR2 SNEGSKA (reference sequence). This CDR3 spans 15 amino acids. V dropped 6 bases and J dropped 5 bases, with 22 bases sitting between them. The CDR3 region is CSAINGPTIRETQYF. CDR3 nucleotide sequence: TGCAGTGCCATCAACGGCCCGACGATCCGCGAGACCCAGTACTTC.

This clonotype was seen many times. The CDR3 DNA reads TGTGCCAGCAGCGTGGGACTAGCTGAGACCCAGTACTTC. Its translation is CASSVGLAETQYF. The rearrangement uses TRBV2 and TRBJ2-5; 9 positions agree with TRBD2. The junction had 4 bases not matched to a gene; V was cut back by 6 bases and J by 5 bases. CDR3 length: 13 amino acids. Germline CDR1 reads SNHLY; CDR2 reads FYNNEI.

The rearrangement links TRBV7-2 to TRBJ2-3; 16 bases line up with TRBD2. The CDR3 has 17 amino acids. The ends lost 4 bases at V and 6 bases at J; junction bases unmatched: 7. Germline V gene lookup returns CDR1 SGHTA and CDR2 FQGNSA. The CDR3 DNA is TGTGCCAGCAGCTACCTGGGACTAGCGGGGGGGCAGGATACGCAGTATTTT. Amino acid sequence: CASSYLGLAGGQDTQYF.

This clonotype showed up many times. V is TRBV5-1 and J is TRBJ2-3, with D possibly matching TRBD1 (7 bases). Trimming left V 3 bases short and J 2 bases short, with 13 bases between. The CDR3 has 15 amino acids. Germline V gene sequence: CDR1 SGHRS, CDR2 YFSETQ. CDR3 nucleotides: TGCGCCAGCAGCTGGGGGGACAGAACCACAGATACGCAGTATTTT. Protein product: CASSWGDRTTDTQYF.

The J gene is TRBJ2-7, the V gene TRBV12-3 or TRBV12-4, with D tentatively TRBD2 (5 bases). CDR3 length: 12 residues. The V and J ends lost 5 bases and 2 bases respectively, with 7 bases between them. CDR3: CASSPGAYEQYF. The CDR3 coding sequence is TGTGCCAGCAGTCCCGGGGCCTACGAGCAGTACTTC.

This clonotype was observed many times. The chain carries TRBV11-2 and TRBJ2-2, with D hard to call. Trimming removed 1 base at V and 2 bases at J, with 8 bases between. The CDR3 runs 15 residues. CDR1 is SGHAT and CDR2 is FQNNGV in the germline V gene. The CDR3 here is CASSLGHLNTGELFF. CDR3 DNA sequence: TGTGCCAGCAGCTTAGGACACCTAAACACCGGGGAGCTGTTTTTT.

This clonotype came up many times. V usage is TRBV12-3 or TRBV12-4 and J usage is TRBJ2-5, with 9 bases aligning to TRBD1. CDR3 length: 15 residues. J was trimmed by 3 bases and V by 6 bases; bases with no gene match: 8. The CDR3 coding sequence is TGTGCCAGCAGCCTGACAGGGGGACGAGAAGAGACCCAGTACTTC. Residues: CASSLTGGREETQYF.

Many counts were recorded for this clonotype. The V gene is TRBV5-1, the J gene TRBJ2-5; tentative D call: TRBD1 (5 bases). The CDR3 has 12 amino acids. The germline gives CDR1 SGHRS, CDR2 YFSETQ. Trimming took 1 base from V and 7 from J, leaving 8 bases between them. The CDR3 DNA sequence: TGCGCCAGCAGCTTGACAGGTGGGACCCAGTACTTC. It translates to CASSLTGGTQYF.

This clonotype was seen at least ten times. The CDR3 nucleotides are TGTGCCAGCTCACCCGCCGGAGCTCTGGGCGCCAACGTCCTGACTTTC. It is translated as CASSPAGALGANVLTF. V gene TRBV18 combines with J gene TRBJ2-6; no clear D gene. Germline loops: CDR1 KGHSH, CDR2 LQKENI. The CDR3 extends over 16 amino acids. The V gene lost 3 bases and the J gene lost 7 bases, with 16 bases spanning the gap.

This clonotype was seen at least ten times. This chain joins TRBV10-2 and TRBJ2-1; 8 nucleotides agree with TRBD1. From germline, CDR1 is WSHSY and CDR2 SAAADI. Germline trimming cut 0 bases from V and 3 bases from J; bases unmatched to any gene: 4. The CDR3 covers 16 residues. CDR3 sequence (DNA): TGCGCCAGCAGTGAGTCTGGGGACAGGCTCTACAATGAGCAGTTCTTC. It codes for CASSESGDRLYNEQFF.